This T cell receptor beta chain was obtained from a study of beta chain features in type 1 diabetes. Germline loops: CDR1 SGDLS, CDR2 YYNGEE. The CDR3 runs 11 residues. Trimming shortened V by 0 bases and J by 8 bases, and 5 bases separated the two germline ends. This clone was observed a single time. Antigen: not known. The study reverse transcribed the entire isolated RNA, so it sequenced expressed TCRB transcripts. Some clones are missing from TCRdb's copy, which holds only in-frame ones; the method was immunoSEQ multiplex PCR. The sample yields around 240,000 clones, around 15% seen once. Notes on the study in general: The study found moderately but significantly shorter TCRB CDR3s in all four CD4+ subsets of Type 1 diabetes patients. The question left open here concerned HLA type influencing TCRB rearrangement.

This receptor was taken from a man aged 30 to 45 with type 1 diabetes. The sequenced sample was naive CD4+ T cells from blood. The chain links TRBV9 to TRBJ1-2; no definite D call. CDR3 region: CASSVEEGYTF. The CDR3 DNA reads TGTGCCAGCAGCGTAGAGGAGGGCTACACCTTC.